This entry is about one TCR beta chain. This record belongs to a study of T cells after somatic rescue of genetic block. This CDR3 is 14 amino acids long. Trimming at V came to 0 bases and at J to 6 bases, leaving 3 bases not matched to a gene. Germline V lookup: CDR1 SGHRS, CDR2 YFSETQ. Using immunoSEQ multiplex PCR, the repertoire was profiled, and TCRdb retains in-frame clones only, with some absent. The data contain roughly 58,000 clones, 96% of them singletons. The sequencing input was peripheral blood mononuclear cells (PBMCs). The chain has TRBV5-1 and TRBJ2-7; 10 nucleotides match TRBD1. This clonotype was sampled from a child less than two years old. The DNA for the CDR3 is TGCGCCAGCAGCTTGGCGCGGACAGGGGGCGAGCAGTACTTC. Translated: CASSLARTGGEQYF.